The sequence of this T cell receptor beta chain was determined in a study of blood T cell repertoires in COVID-19. Study summary: Samples of COVID-19 (acute and convalescent) were obtained from the United States, Italy and Spain.

The CDR3 runs 16 residues. The J segment lost 7 bases and the V segment lost 4 bases, leaving 13 bases of the junction unmatched. Germline loops: CDR1 MRHNA, CDR2 SNTAGT. Sequencing was performed with immunoSEQ multiplex PCR; in TCRdb, only in-frame clones are kept and a portion is missing. The sample consists of fewer than 350,000 clones, about 90% of them appearing once. The source is a woman aged 25 to 39 with COVID-19, enrolled during active disease. This chain links TRBV6-4 with TRBJ1-2; 9 nucleotides agree with TRBD1. Sequencing was carried out using peripheral blood. The CDR3 DNA reads TGTGCCAGCAGTGCTACTTCCTTACAGGGGGCGCGTGGCTACACCTTC. Translating gives CASSATSLQGARGYTF.